The rows below give T cell receptor beta chains drawn from one sample of a study of molecular identifiers for immune sequencing clone quantification. In TCRdb, the PCR reads were re-called with MiXCR into one record per CDR3 protein. The repertoire holds 100,000 or so distinct CDR3 sequences, roughly a third seen once, with around 4% in the top ten. Sequenced material: naive CD8+ T cells from blood, with Jurkat cell RNA spiked in. These receptors all stem from a human donor in good health. Some libraries in this study had Jurkat cell RNA spiked in. CDR3s include the opening cysteine and the closing phenylalanine or tryptophan. A D gene is named only where the DNA matches it firmly. Clone size appears in some rows only: once, few, many, or a class for an expanded clone.

j_call: TRBJ2-7; clone_size: many; v_call: TRBV5-1; d_call: TRBD1; cdr3_nt: TGCGCCAGCGGCCGGGACAGCAATTACGAGCAGTACTTC; cdr3_aa: CASGRDSNYEQYF
j_call: TRBJ2-7; clone_size: few; v_call: TRBV7-2; d_call: TRBD2; cdr3_nt: TGTGCCAGCAGCTTATTTCTTAGTTGGCAGAGACTAGCGGGAAGGCCCTACGAGCAGTACTTC; cdr3_aa: CASSLFLSWQRLAGRPYEQYF
j_call: TRBJ2-7; clone_size: few; v_call: TRBV4-2; d_call: TRBD2; cdr3_nt: TGTGCCAGCAGCCATGGGGGTTTAGCGGGGAGGGCATACTTC; cdr3_aa: CASSHGGLAGRAYF
j_call: TRBJ2-2; clone_size: many; v_call: TRBV25-1; d_call: .; cdr3_nt: TGTGCCAGCAGTGCCGATGATTATAAGACCGGGGAGCTGTTTTTT; cdr3_aa: CASSADDYKTGELFF
j_call: TRBJ1-1; clone_size: .; v_call: TRBV4-2; d_call: .; cdr3_nt: TGTGCCAGCAGCCAAGAAGGGGTCGGTATGAACACTGAAGCTTTCTTT; cdr3_aa: CASSQEGVGMNTEAFF
j_call: TRBJ2-3; clone_size: many; v_call: TRBV10-3; d_call: .; cdr3_nt: TGTGCCATCAGTGAAGACAAGAGCACAGATACGCAGTATTTT; cdr3_aa: CAISEDKSTDTQYF
j_call: TRBJ2-5; clone_size: many; v_call: TRBV6-2/TRBV6-3; d_call: TRBD2; cdr3_nt: TGTGCCAGCAGTTACTCCCTGACTAGCGGGACTCCAATCTTC; cdr3_aa: CASSYSLTSGTPIF
j_call: TRBJ2-1; clone_size: .; v_call: TRBV11-2; d_call: .; cdr3_nt: TGTGCCAGCAGGAGGGGGGCTAATGAGCAGTTCTTC; cdr3_aa: CASRRGANEQFF
j_call: TRBJ2-5; clone_size: .; v_call: TRBV28; d_call: TRBD1; cdr3_nt: TGTGCCAGCAGCGCCCCGCGACAGGGGACCCAAGAGACCCAGTACTTC; cdr3_aa: CASSAPRQGTQETQYF
j_call: TRBJ2-7; clone_size: .; v_call: TRBV4-3; d_call: .; cdr3_nt: TGCGCCAGCAGCCAAGACTTAACGTACGAGCAGTACTTC; cdr3_aa: CASSQDLTYEQYF
j_call: TRBJ2-7; clone_size: many; v_call: TRBV7-2; d_call: .; cdr3_nt: TGTGCCAGCAGCTTAGGACTAAGCTACGAGCAGTACTTC; cdr3_aa: CASSLGLSYEQYF
j_call: TRBJ2-3; clone_size: few; v_call: TRBV9; d_call: .; cdr3_nt: TGTGCCAGCAGCGTCGGTTTCCCAGATACGCAGTATTTT; cdr3_aa: CASSVGFPDTQYF
j_call: TRBJ2-5; clone_size: .; v_call: TRBV6-5; d_call: TRBD1; cdr3_nt: TGTGCCAGCAGCCACATAGAGGGGGCCGGGGAGACCCAGTACTTC; cdr3_aa: CASSHIEGAGETQYF
j_call: TRBJ2-7; clone_size: many; v_call: TRBV7-2; d_call: TRBD1; cdr3_nt: TGTGCCAGCAGCTACCGGGACAGCCCCTACGAGCAGTACTTC; cdr3_aa: CASSYRDSPYEQYF
j_call: TRBJ2-7; clone_size: .; v_call: TRBV29-1; d_call: TRBD2; cdr3_nt: TGCAGCGTTCCAGCGGGGGTTGGATACGAGCAGTACTTC; cdr3_aa: CSVPAGVGYEQYF
j_call: TRBJ2-3; clone_size: many; v_call: TRBV10-2; d_call: .; cdr3_nt: TGCGCCAGCAGAATCGCGGGAACTAGCACAGATACGCAGTATTTT; cdr3_aa: CASRIAGTSTDTQYF
j_call: TRBJ1-1; clone_size: few; v_call: TRBV7-9; d_call: .; cdr3_nt: TGTGCCAGCAGCCCCCCGGGGTCCACTGAAGCTTTCTTT; cdr3_aa: CASSPPGSTEAFF
j_call: TRBJ1-5; clone_size: many; v_call: TRBV7-9; d_call: TRBD1; cdr3_nt: TGTGCCAGCAGCTTAGCGCCCGGACAGGGGTATAGCAATCAGCCCCAGCATTTT; cdr3_aa: CASSLAPGQGYSNQPQHF
j_call: TRBJ2-1; clone_size: .; v_call: TRBV9; d_call: TRBD2; cdr3_nt: TGTGCCAGCAGCGCCAGGACTAGCGGTCAAGGTGAGCAGTTCTTC; cdr3_aa: CASSARTSGQGEQFF
j_call: TRBJ2-2; clone_size: many; v_call: TRBV29-1; d_call: .; cdr3_nt: TGCAGCGCAACCCGAGAGAACACCGGGGAGCTGTTTTTT; cdr3_aa: CSATRENTGELFF
j_call: TRBJ2-3; clone_size: once; v_call: TRBV20-1; d_call: .; cdr3_nt: TGCAGTACTATGGGCTTCCCGTTCGATACGCAGTATTTT; cdr3_aa: CSTMGFPFDTQYF
j_call: TRBJ2-3; clone_size: .; v_call: TRBV28; d_call: TRBD2; cdr3_nt: TGTGCCAGCAGTAGTATGGGGGAGGGAGATACGCAGTATTTT; cdr3_aa: CASSSMGEGDTQYF
j_call: TRBJ2-5; clone_size: .; v_call: TRBV6-5; d_call: TRBD1; cdr3_nt: TGTGCCAGCAGTTCGCGACAGGGGGGGAAGCCCCAGTACTTC; cdr3_aa: CASSSRQGGKPQYF
j_call: TRBJ2-7; clone_size: .; v_call: TRBV6-5; d_call: .; cdr3_nt: TGTGCCAGCAGTTATGGGTCCCCCTACGAGCAGTACTTC; cdr3_aa: CASSYGSPYEQYF
j_call: TRBJ2-7; clone_size: many; v_call: TRBV20-1; d_call: TRBD2; cdr3_nt: TGCAGTGCCGGGACTAGCGATGTTCGCGAGCAGTACTTC; cdr3_aa: CSAGTSDVREQYF
j_call: TRBJ2-7; clone_size: .; v_call: TRBV6-2/TRBV6-3; d_call: .; cdr3_nt: TGTGCCAGCAGATCCGTCTCAGCACGCGCTTACGAGCAGTACTTC; cdr3_aa: CASRSVSARAYEQYF
j_call: TRBJ2-7; clone_size: .; v_call: TRBV11-2; d_call: TRBD1; cdr3_nt: TGTGCCAGCAGTCAGGGGGCCTACGAGCAGTACTTC; cdr3_aa: CASSQGAYEQYF
j_call: TRBJ2-5; clone_size: .; v_call: TRBV20-1; d_call: .; cdr3_nt: TGCAGTGCTACTGATGAGACCCAGTACTTC; cdr3_aa: CSATDETQYF
j_call: TRBJ1-1; clone_size: few; v_call: TRBV12-3/TRBV12-4; d_call: .; cdr3_nt: TGTGCCAGCCACGACGGATTGAACACTGAAGCTTTCTTT; cdr3_aa: CASHDGLNTEAFF
j_call: TRBJ2-7; clone_size: .; v_call: TRBV6-4; d_call: TRBD2; cdr3_nt: TGTGCCAGCAGTGACGGCCCGGGGGGCGAGCAGTACTTC; cdr3_aa: CASSDGPGGEQYF
j_call: TRBJ1-3; clone_size: .; v_call: TRBV4-3; d_call: .; cdr3_nt: TGCGCCAGCAGCCAAGAGCAGAGGACAGACGGAAACACCATATATTTT; cdr3_aa: CASSQEQRTDGNTIYF
j_call: TRBJ2-2; clone_size: many; v_call: TRBV2; d_call: TRBD1; cdr3_nt: TGTGCCAGCACTTCAGGACAGGCCGGGGAGCTGTTTTTT; cdr3_aa: CASTSGQAGELFF
j_call: TRBJ1-6; clone_size: .; v_call: TRBV28; d_call: TRBD1; cdr3_nt: TGTGCCAGCAGTCTTGACAGGGTTAATTCACCCCTCCACTTT; cdr3_aa: CASSLDRVNSPLHF
j_call: TRBJ2-1; clone_size: many; v_call: TRBV7-3; d_call: TRBD1; cdr3_nt: TGTGCCAGCAGCTTAATATCCAGGGGGCATGAGCAGTTCTTC; cdr3_aa: CASSLISRGHEQFF
j_call: TRBJ2-5; clone_size: .; v_call: TRBV14; d_call: .; cdr3_nt: TGTGCCAGCAGCCGGTGGGCAGGGGCGACCCAGTACTTC; cdr3_aa: CASSRWAGATQYF
j_call: TRBJ2-7; clone_size: few; v_call: TRBV11-2; d_call: .; cdr3_nt: TGTGCCAGCAGCTGGACTTATGGGGACATGGCCGTCTACGAGCAGTACTTC; cdr3_aa: CASSWTYGDMAVYEQYF
j_call: TRBJ1-6; clone_size: .; v_call: TRBV28; d_call: .; cdr3_nt: TGTGCCAGCAGTTTATGGATGAGTACCTCCTATAATTCACCCCTCCACTTT; cdr3_aa: CASSLWMSTSYNSPLHF
j_call: TRBJ2-2; clone_size: .; v_call: TRBV12-3/TRBV12-4; d_call: TRBD1; cdr3_nt: TGTGCCAGCACCCTGGGACAGGGGGGGACCGGGGAGCTGTATTTT; cdr3_aa: CASTLGQGGTGELYF
j_call: TRBJ2-6; clone_size: many; v_call: TRBV24-1; d_call: .; cdr3_nt: TGTGCCACCGGGCAGGGTTCTGGGGCCAACGTCCTGACTTTC; cdr3_aa: CATGQGSGANVLTF
j_call: TRBJ2-7; clone_size: .; v_call: TRBV7-8; d_call: .; cdr3_nt: TGTGCCAGCAGCCGCAGGTCGGACGAGCAGTACTTC; cdr3_aa: CASSRRSDEQYF
j_call: TRBJ1-5; clone_size: .; v_call: TRBV7-8; d_call: TRBD1; cdr3_nt: TGTGCCAGCAGCTTGGGACAGACCCTAGATCAGCCCCAGCATTTT; cdr3_aa: CASSLGQTLDQPQHF
j_call: TRBJ1-2; clone_size: .; v_call: TRBV3-1; d_call: .; cdr3_nt: TGTGCCACGGGACTCCCAAACACCTTC; cdr3_aa: CATGLPNTF
j_call: TRBJ2-7; clone_size: few; v_call: TRBV20-1; d_call: TRBD2; cdr3_nt: TGCAGTGCAGAGGGACTAACGGGAGGGCCAGGCGAGCAGTACTTC; cdr3_aa: CSAEGLTGGPGEQYF
j_call: TRBJ2-3; clone_size: few; v_call: TRBV11-2; d_call: TRBD2; cdr3_nt: TGTGCCAGCAGCCCGCCTGCTGCGGGAGAAGATACGCAGTATTTT; cdr3_aa: CASSPPAAGEDTQYF
j_call: TRBJ1-5; clone_size: many; v_call: TRBV7-2; d_call: .; cdr3_nt: TGTGCCAGCAGCTTAAGCGGCGAGCGCAATCAGCCCCAGCATTTT; cdr3_aa: CASSLSGERNQPQHF
j_call: TRBJ2-7; clone_size: many; v_call: TRBV6-6; d_call: .; cdr3_nt: TGTGCCAGCAGTTACACCGGGAGCAACGAGCAGTACTTC; cdr3_aa: CASSYTGSNEQYF
j_call: TRBJ2-1; clone_size: .; v_call: TRBV24-1; d_call: .; cdr3_nt: TGTGCCACCAGTGATTTTCGTCTAGTCAATGAGCAGTTCTTC; cdr3_aa: CATSDFRLVNEQFF
j_call: TRBJ2-5; clone_size: .; v_call: TRBV9; d_call: .; cdr3_nt: TGTGCCAGCAGCCACCTTCCGGATGAGACCCAGTACTTC; cdr3_aa: CASSHLPDETQYF
j_call: TRBJ2-7; clone_size: .; v_call: TRBV27; d_call: .; cdr3_nt: TGTGCCAGCAGTTTGGACAGTGGGTCCTACAAGCAGTACTTC; cdr3_aa: CASSLDSGSYKQYF
j_call: TRBJ2-4; clone_size: .; v_call: TRBV6-2/TRBV6-3; d_call: .; cdr3_nt: TGTGCCAGCAGTTGGCCCCTGGTCAAAAACATTCAGTACTTC; cdr3_aa: CASSWPLVKNIQYF
j_call: TRBJ2-7; clone_size: .; v_call: TRBV11-2; d_call: .; cdr3_nt: TGTGCCAGCAGCTGGTTAACGCCCCTCGAGCAGTACTTC; cdr3_aa: CASSWLTPLEQYF
j_call: TRBJ2-7; clone_size: .; v_call: TRBV7-6; d_call: .; cdr3_nt: TGTGCCTGCAGCTTAGCGGCTTGGCAGACCTACGAGCAGTACTTC; cdr3_aa: CACSLAAWQTYEQYF
j_call: TRBJ2-3; clone_size: many; v_call: TRBV6-4; d_call: .; cdr3_nt: TGTGCCAGCAGTGACAAAGAGATCCTGTCCCCCACAGATACGCAGTATTTT; cdr3_aa: CASSDKEILSPTDTQYF
j_call: TRBJ2-7; clone_size: .; v_call: TRBV6-6; d_call: .; cdr3_nt: TGTGCCATCAGTTACTCGGAGGGCATTTACGAGCAGTACTTC; cdr3_aa: CAISYSEGIYEQYF
j_call: TRBJ2-3; clone_size: many; v_call: TRBV13; d_call: TRBD2; cdr3_nt: TGTGCCAGCACGGCTAGCGGGAGGGCAGATACGCAGTATTTT; cdr3_aa: CASTASGRADTQYF
j_call: TRBJ2-7; clone_size: few; v_call: TRBV5-5; d_call: .; cdr3_nt: TGTGCCAGCAGCCCTATGGGGGGCTACGAGCAGTACTTC; cdr3_aa: CASSPMGGYEQYF
j_call: TRBJ1-2; clone_size: .; v_call: TRBV5-6; d_call: .; cdr3_nt: TGTGCCAGCAGCCTAAACAGGGCTCCTAACTATGGCTACCCCTTC; cdr3_aa: CASSLNRAPNYGYPF
j_call: TRBJ2-5; clone_size: .; v_call: TRBV28; d_call: .; cdr3_nt: TGTGCCAGCAGTTTTCTTGGGTCCCATGAGACCCAGTACTTC; cdr3_aa: CASSFLGSHETQYF
j_call: TRBJ2-3; clone_size: few; v_call: TRBV27; d_call: .; cdr3_nt: TGTGCCAGCAGTTTGTTGCCTATCACAGATACGCAGTATTTT; cdr3_aa: CASSLLPITDTQYF
j_call: TRBJ2-2; clone_size: many; v_call: TRBV5-1; d_call: TRBD1; cdr3_nt: TGCGCCAGCAGCTTGGTGACAGGGGGGAACACCGGGGAGCTGTTTTTT; cdr3_aa: CASSLVTGGNTGELFF